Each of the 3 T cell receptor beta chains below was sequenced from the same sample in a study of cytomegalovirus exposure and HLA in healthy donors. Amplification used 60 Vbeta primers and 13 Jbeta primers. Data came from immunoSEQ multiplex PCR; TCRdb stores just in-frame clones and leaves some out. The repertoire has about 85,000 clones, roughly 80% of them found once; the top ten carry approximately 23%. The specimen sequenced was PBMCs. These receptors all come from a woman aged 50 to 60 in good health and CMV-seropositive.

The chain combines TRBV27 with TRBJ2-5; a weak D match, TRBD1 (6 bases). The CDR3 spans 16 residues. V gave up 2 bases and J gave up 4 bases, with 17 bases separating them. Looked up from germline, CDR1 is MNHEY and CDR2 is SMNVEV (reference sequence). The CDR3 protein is CASSLARTARGETQYF. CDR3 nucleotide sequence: TGTGCCAGCAGTTTAGCGAGGACCGCCAGGGGAGAGACCCAGTACTTC.

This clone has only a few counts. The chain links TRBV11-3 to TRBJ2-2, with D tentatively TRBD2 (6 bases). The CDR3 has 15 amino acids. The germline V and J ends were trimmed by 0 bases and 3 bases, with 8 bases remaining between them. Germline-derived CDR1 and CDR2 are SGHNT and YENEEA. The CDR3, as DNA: TGTGCCAGCAGCTTAGATGGGGGGTACACCGGGGAGCTGTTTTTT. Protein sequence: CASSLDGGYTGELFF.

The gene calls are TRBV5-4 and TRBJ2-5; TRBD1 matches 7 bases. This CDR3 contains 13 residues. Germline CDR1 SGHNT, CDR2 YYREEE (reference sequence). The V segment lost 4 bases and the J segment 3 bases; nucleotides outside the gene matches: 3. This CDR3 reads CASSPTGEETQYF. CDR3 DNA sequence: TGTGCCAGCAGCCCAACAGGGGAAGAGACCCAGTACTTC.